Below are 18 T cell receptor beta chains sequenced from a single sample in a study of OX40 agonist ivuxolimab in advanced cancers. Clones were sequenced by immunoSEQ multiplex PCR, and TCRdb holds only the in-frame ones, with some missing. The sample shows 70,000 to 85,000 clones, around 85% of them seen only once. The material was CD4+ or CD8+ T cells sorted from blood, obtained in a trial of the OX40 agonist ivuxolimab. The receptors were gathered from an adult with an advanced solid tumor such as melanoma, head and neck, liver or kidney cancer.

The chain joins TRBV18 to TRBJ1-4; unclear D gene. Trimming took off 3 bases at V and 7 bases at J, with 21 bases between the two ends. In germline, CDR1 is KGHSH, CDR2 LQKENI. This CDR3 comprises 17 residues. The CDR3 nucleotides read TGTGCCAGCTCACCCCGGCAGGCGGGGAAAATAAGTGAAAAACTGTTTTTT. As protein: CASSPRQAGKISEKLFF.

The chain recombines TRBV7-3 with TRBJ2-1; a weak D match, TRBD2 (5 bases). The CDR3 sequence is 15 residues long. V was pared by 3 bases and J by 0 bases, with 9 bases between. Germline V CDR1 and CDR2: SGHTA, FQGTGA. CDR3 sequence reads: CASSFGAGSYNEQFF. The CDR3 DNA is TGTGCCAGCAGCTTTGGCGCGGGCTCCTACAATGAGCAGTTCTTC. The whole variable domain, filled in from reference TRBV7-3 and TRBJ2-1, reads GAGVSQTPSNKVTEKGKYVELRCDPISGHTALYWYRQSLGQGPEFLIYFQGTGAADDSGLPNDRFFAVRPEGSVSTLKIQRTERGDSAVYLCASSFGAGSYNEQFFGPGTRLTVL.

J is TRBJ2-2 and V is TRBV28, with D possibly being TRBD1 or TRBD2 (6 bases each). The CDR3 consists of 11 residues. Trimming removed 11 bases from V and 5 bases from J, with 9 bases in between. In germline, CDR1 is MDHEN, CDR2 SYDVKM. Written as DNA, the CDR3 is TGTGCCGGGGGGCTGACCGGGGAGCTGTTTTTT. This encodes CAGGLTGELFF.

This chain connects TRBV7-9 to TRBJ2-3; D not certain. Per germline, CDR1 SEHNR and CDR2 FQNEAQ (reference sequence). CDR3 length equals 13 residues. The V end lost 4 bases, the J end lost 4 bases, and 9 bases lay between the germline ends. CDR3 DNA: TGTGCCAGCAGCTCCTACTCCTCAGATACGCAGTATTTT. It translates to CASSSYSSDTQYF.

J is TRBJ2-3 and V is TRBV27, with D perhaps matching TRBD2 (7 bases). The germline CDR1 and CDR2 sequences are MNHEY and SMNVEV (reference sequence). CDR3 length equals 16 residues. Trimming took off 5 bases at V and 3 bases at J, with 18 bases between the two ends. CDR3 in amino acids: CASSPLGGGGTDTQYF. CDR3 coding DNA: TGTGCCAGCAGTCCCCTGGGGGGCGGGGGAACAGATACGCAGTATTTT.

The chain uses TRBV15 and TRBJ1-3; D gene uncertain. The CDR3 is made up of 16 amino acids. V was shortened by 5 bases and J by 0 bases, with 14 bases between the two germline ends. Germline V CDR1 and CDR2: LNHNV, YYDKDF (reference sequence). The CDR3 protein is CATSDRPVSSGNTIYF. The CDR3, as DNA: TGTGCCACCAGCGACCGACCGGTGAGCTCTGGAAACACCATATATTTT.

The CDR3 nucleotides are TGTGCCACCAGCAAGGGAGGGACAGGGGGCAACGAGCAGTACGTC. Translated: CATSKGGTGGNEQYV. V gene TRBV15 combines with J gene TRBJ2-7; 12 positions match TRBD1. The V segment lost 4 bases and the J segment 5 bases; nucleotides outside the gene matches: 6. Germline V gene data show CDR1 as LNHNV and CDR2 as YYDKDF (reference sequence). The CDR3 has 15 residues.

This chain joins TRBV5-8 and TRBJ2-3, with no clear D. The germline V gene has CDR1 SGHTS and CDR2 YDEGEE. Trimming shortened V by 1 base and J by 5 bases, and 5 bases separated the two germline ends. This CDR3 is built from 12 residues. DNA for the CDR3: TGTGCCAGCAGCTTGCGCAGAGATACGCAGTATTTT. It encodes CASSLRRDTQYF. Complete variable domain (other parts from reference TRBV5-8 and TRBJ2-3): EAGVTQSPTHLIKTRGQQATLRCSPISGHTSVYWYQQALGLGLQFLLWYDEGEERNRGNFPPRFSGRQFPNYSSELNVNALELEDSALYLCASSLRRDTQYFGPGTRLTVL.

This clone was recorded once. Here the CDR3 DNA reads TGTGCCAGCAGTTCCGGGATCCGGGATTCACCCCTCCACTTT. This encodes CASSSGIRDSPLHF. The chain couples TRBV2 to TRBJ1-6; the D is unclear. This CDR3 comprises 14 residues. Germline V CDR1 and CDR2: SNHLY, FYNNEI. V was shortened by 5 bases and J by 8 bases, with 13 bases between the two germline ends. The whole variable domain, remainder taken from reference TRBV2 and TRBJ1-6, is EPEVTQTPSHQVTQMGQEVILRCVPISNHLYFYWYRQILGQKVEFLVSFYNNEISEKSEIFDDQFSVERPDGSNFTLKIRSTKLEDSAMYFCASSSGIRDSPLHFGNGTRLTVT.

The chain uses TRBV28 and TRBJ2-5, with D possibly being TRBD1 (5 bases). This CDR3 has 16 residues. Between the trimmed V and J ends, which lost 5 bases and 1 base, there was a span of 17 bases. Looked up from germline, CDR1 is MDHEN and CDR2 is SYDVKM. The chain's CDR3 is CASSDPRQSLQETQYF. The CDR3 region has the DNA TGTGCCAGCAGTGACCCGCGACAGTCCCTCCAAGAGACCCAGTACTTC.

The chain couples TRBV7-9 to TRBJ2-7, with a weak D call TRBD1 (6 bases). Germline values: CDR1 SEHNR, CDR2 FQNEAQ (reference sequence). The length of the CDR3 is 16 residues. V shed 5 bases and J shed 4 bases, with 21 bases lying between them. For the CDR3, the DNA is TGTGCCAGCAGCCCTATATCGGGCAGGGGTTTGTACGAGCAGTACTTC. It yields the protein CASSPISGRGLYEQYF.

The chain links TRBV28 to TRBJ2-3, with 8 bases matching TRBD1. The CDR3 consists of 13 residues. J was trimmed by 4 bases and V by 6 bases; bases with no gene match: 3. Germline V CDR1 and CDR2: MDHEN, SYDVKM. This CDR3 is CASSHRGADTQYF. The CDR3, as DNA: TGTGCCAGCAGCCACAGGGGGGCAGATACGCAGTATTTT.

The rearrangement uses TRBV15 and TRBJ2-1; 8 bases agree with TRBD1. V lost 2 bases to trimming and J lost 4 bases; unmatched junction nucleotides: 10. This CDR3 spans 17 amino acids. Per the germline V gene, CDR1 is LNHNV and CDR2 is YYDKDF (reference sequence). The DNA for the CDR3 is TGTGCCACCAGCAGATCTGCCGGGACAGGCGTTTACAATGAGCAGTTCTTC. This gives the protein CATSRSAGTGVYNEQFF.

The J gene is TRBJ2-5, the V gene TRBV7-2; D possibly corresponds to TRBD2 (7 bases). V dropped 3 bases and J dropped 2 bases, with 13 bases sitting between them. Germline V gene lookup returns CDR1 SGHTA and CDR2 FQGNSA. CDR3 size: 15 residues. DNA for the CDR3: TGTGCCAGCAGCTTTGCGGGGGCCAAACAAGAGACCCAGTACTTC. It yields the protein CASSFAGAKQETQYF.

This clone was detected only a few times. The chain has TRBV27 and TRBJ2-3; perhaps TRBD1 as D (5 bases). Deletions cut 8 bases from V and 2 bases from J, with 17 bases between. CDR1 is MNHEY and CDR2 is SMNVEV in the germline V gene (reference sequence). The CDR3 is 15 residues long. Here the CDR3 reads CASSLLDTITDTQYF. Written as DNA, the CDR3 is TGTGCCAGCTCCCTATTGGACACTATCACAGATACGCAGTATTTT.

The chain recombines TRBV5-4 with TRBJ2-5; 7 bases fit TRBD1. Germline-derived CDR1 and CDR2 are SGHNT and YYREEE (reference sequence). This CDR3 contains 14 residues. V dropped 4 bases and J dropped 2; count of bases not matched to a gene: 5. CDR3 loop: CASSRDRVQETQYF. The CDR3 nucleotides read TGTGCCAGCAGCCGAGACAGGGTACAAGAGACCCAGTACTTC.

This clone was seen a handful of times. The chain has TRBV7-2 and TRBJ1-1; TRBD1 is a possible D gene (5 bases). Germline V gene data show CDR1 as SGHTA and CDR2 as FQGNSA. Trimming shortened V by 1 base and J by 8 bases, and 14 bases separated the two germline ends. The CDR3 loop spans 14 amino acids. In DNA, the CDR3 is TGTGCCAGCAGCTTAGGGGGTATTTCAGGGGAAGCTTTCTTT. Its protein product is CASSLGGISGEAFF.

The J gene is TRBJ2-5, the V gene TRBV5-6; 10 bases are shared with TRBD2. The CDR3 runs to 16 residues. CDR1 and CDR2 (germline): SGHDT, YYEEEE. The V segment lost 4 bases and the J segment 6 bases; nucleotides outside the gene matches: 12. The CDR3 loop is CASSPMPGLALKTQYF. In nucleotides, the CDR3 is TGTGCCAGCAGCCCCATGCCGGGACTAGCGTTAAAGACCCAGTACTTC.